The 6 T cell receptor beta chains below come from one sample, sequenced in a study of T cell responses to AZD1222 COVID-19 vaccine. Clones were sequenced by immunoSEQ multiplex PCR, and TCRdb holds only the in-frame ones, with some missing. The sample has tens of thousands of clones, roughly 90% seen once; the top ten hold roughly 4.8%. Source: peripheral blood, taken on day 0 of AZD1222 vaccination. These receptors were obtained from an adult in good health.

V is TRBV20-1 and J is TRBJ1-1; D gene unclear. CDR1 is DFQATT and CDR2 is SNEGSKA in the germline V gene (reference sequence). The CDR3 sequence is 11 residues long. Trimming pared 6 bases from V and 5 bases from J, leaving 10 bases between. In DNA form, the CDR3 reads TGCAGTGCAAATCCCGAAACTGAAGCTTTCTTT. Translated: CSANPETEAFF.

The J gene is TRBJ2-7, the V gene TRBV10-2, with 8 bases aligning to TRBD1. The V segment lost 7 bases and the J segment 0 bases; nucleotides outside the gene matches: 8. Germline lookup yields CDR1 WSHSY and CDR2 SAAADI. The length of the CDR3 is 15 residues. Here the CDR3 DNA reads TGCGCCAGCACTAAGGACAGGGAAAGCTCCTACGAGCAGTACTTC. Its protein product is CASTKDRESSYEQYF.

Concerning this clone itself: The same CDR3 can be traced to other DNA sequences in this sample. The chain employs TRBV9 and TRBJ2-3; D not resolved. Germline lookup yields CDR1 SGDLS and CDR2 YYNGEE. CDR3 length equals 12 residues. The ends were cut back, 2 bases at V and 0 bases at J, with 1 base in the middle. The CDR3 is CASSVSTDTQYF. CDR3 in DNA: TGTGCCAGCAGCGTTAGCACAGATACGCAGTATTTT.

The chain uses TRBV12-3 or TRBV12-4 and TRBJ2-2, with 7 bases lining up with TRBD2. The junction had 1 base not matched to a gene; V was cut back by 4 bases and J by 5 bases. This CDR3 has 13 residues. The CDR3 DNA follows: TGTGCCAGCAGTTCCGGGAGGACCGGGGAGCTGTTTTTT. Encoded protein: CASSSGRTGELFF.

V usage is TRBV11-2 and J usage is TRBJ2-7, with 8 positions matching TRBD1. The CDR3 loop spans 16 amino acids. J lost 1 base, V lost 1 base, and 6 bases had no gene match. From germline, CDR1 is SGHAT and CDR2 FQNNGV. The CDR3: CASSLVLTGESYEQYF. For the CDR3, the DNA is TGTGCCAGCAGCTTAGTTTTGACAGGGGAGTCCTACGAGCAGTACTTC.

This clone has only a few counts. The V gene is TRBV5-6, the J gene TRBJ1-6; D gene ambiguous. CDR1 is SGHDT and CDR2 is YYEEEE in the germline V gene. V dropped 0 bases and J dropped 6 bases, with 10 bases sitting between them. The CDR3 has 15 amino acids. The CDR3: CASSLEGRSNSPLHF. The CDR3 region has the DNA TGTGCCAGCAGCTTGGAAGGGCGTAGTAATTCACCCCTCCACTTT.